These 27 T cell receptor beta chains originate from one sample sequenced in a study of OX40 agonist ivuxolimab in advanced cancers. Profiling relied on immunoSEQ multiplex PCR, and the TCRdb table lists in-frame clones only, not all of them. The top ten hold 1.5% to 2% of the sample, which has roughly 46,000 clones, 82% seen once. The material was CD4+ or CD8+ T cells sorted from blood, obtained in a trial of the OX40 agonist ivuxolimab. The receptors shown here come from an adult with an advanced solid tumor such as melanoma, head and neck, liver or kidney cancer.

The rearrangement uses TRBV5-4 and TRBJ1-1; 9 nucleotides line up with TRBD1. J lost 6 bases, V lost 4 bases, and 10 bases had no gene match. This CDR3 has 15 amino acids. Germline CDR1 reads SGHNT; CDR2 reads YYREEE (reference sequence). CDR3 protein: CASSPSTGQGSEAFF. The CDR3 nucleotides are TGTGCCAGCAGCCCGAGTACGGGACAGGGATCTGAAGCTTTCTTT.

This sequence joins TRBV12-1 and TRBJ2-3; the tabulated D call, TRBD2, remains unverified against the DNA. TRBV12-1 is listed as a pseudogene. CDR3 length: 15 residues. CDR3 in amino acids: CASSLAGGRPDTQYF. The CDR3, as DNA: TGTGCCAGCAGCTTAGCGGGGGGCCGACCAGATACGCAGTATTTT.

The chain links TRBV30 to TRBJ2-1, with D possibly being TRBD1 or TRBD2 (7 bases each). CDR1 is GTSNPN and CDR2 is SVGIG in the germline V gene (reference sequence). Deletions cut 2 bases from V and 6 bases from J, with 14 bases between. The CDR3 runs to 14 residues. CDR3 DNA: TGTGCCTGGAGTTTGGGAGGGGGCCTCAATGAGCAGTTCTTC. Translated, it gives CAWSLGGGLNEQFF.

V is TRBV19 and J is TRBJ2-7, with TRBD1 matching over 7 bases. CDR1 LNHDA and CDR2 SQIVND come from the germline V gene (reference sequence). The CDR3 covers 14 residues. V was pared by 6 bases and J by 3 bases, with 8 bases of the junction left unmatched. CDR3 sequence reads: CASRDRDRLYEQYF. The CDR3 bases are TGTGCCAGTAGAGATCGGGACAGACTCTACGAGCAGTACTTC.

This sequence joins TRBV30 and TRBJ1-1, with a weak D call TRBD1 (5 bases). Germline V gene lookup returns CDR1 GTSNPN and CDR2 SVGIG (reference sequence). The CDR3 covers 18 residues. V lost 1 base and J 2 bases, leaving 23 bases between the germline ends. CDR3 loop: CAWSAVGRGNQNNTEAFF. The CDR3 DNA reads TGTGCCTGGAGTGCCGTCGGTAGGGGCAATCAGAACAACACTGAAGCTTTCTTT.

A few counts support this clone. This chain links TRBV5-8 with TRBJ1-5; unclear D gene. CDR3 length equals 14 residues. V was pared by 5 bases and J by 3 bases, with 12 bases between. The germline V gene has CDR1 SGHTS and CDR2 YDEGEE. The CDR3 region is CASSQGRYNQPQHF. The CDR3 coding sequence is TGTGCCAGCAGTCAAGGACGGTACAATCAGCCCCAGCATTTT.

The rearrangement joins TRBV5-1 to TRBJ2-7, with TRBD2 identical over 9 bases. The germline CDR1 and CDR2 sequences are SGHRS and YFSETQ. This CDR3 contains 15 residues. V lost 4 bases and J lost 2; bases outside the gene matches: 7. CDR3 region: CASSLLAGVTYEQYF. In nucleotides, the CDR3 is TGCGCCAGCAGCCTACTAGCGGGCGTAACCTACGAGCAGTACTTC.

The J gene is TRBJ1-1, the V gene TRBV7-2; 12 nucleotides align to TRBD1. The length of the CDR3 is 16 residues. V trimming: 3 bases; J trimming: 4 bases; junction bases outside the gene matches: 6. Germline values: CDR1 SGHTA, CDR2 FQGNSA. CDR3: CASSLTGTGGLTEAFF. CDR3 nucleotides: TGTGCCAGCAGCTTGACCGGGACAGGGGGCCTCACTGAAGCTTTCTTT.

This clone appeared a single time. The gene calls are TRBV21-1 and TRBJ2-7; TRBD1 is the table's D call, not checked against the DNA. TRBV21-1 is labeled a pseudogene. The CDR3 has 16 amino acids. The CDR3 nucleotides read TGTGCCAGCAGCAAAGCAGGGGGTCTTGACTCCTACGAGCAGTACTTC. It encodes CASSKAGGLDSYEQYF.

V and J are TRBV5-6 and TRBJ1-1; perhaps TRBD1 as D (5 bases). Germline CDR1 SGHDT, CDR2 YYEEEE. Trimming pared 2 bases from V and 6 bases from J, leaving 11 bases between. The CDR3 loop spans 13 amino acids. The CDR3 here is CASSFTGSPEAFF. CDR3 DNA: TGTGCCAGCAGCTTCACAGGCAGCCCTGAAGCTTTCTTT.

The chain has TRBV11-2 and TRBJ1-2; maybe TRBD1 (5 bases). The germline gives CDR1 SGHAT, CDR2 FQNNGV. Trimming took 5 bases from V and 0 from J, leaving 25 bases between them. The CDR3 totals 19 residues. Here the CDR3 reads CASSPLGGRIRLPNYGYTF. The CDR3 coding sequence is TGTGCCAGCAGCCCACTGGGGGGAAGAATACGACTACCTAACTATGGCTACACCTTC.

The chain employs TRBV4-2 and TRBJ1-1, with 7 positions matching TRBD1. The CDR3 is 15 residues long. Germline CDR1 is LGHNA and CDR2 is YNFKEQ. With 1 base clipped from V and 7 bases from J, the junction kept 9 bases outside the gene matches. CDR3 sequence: CASSQVSQGEGEAFF. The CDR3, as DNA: TGTGCCAGCAGCCAAGTTTCTCAGGGGGAAGGTGAAGCTTTCTTT.

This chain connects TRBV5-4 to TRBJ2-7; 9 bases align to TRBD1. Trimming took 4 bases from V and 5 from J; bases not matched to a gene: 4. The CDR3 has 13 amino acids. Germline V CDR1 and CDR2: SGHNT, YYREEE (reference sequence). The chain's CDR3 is CASSTWTGDEQYF. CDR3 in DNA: TGTGCCAGCAGCACTTGGACAGGGGACGAGCAGTACTTC.

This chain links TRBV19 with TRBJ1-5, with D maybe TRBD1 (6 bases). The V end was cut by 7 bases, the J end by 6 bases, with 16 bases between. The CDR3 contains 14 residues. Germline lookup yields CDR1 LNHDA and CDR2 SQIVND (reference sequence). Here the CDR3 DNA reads TGTGCCAGTACCGGGGGGCAGGTGGGTCAGCCCCAGCATTTT. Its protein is CASTGGQVGQPQHF.

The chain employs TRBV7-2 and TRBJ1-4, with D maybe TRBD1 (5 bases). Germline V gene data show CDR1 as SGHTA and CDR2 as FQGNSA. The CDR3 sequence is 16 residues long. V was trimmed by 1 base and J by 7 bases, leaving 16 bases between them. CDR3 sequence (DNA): TGTGCCAGCAGCTTAGTTTCGCGCAGGGAGGGTGAAAAACTGTTTTTT. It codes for CASSLVSRREGEKLFF. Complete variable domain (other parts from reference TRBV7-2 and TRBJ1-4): GAGVSQSPSNKVTEKGKDVELRCDPISGHTALYWYRQSLGQGLEFLIYFQGNSAPDKSGLPSDRFSAERTGGSVSTLTIQRTQQEDSAVYLCASSLVSRREGEKLFFGSGTQLSVL.

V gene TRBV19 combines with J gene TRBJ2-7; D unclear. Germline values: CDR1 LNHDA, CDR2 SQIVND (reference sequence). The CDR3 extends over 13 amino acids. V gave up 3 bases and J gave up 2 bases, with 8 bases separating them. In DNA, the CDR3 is TGTGCCAGTAGTATGAACAGCCCCTACGAGCAGTACTTC. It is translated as CASSMNSPYEQYF.

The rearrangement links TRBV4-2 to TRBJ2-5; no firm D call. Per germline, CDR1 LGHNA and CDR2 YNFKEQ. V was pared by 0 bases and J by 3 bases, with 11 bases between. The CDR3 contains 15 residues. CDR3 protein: CASSQEVLVKETQYF. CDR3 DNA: TGTGCCAGCAGCCAAGAAGTCTTGGTAAAAGAGACCCAGTACTTC.

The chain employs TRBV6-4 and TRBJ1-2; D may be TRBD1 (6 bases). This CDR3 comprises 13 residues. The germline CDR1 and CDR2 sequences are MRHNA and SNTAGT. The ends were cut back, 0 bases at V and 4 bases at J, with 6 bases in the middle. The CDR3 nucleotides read TGTGCCAGCAGTGACTCGACAGGCTATGGCTACACCTTC. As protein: CASSDSTGYGYTF.

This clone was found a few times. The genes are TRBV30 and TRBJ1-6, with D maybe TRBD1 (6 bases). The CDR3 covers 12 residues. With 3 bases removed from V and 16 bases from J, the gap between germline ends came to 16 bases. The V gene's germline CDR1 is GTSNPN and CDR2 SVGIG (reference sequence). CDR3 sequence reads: CAWRKQGDLLHF. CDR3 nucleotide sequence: TGTGCCTGGAGGAAACAGGGAGACCTACTCCACTTT.

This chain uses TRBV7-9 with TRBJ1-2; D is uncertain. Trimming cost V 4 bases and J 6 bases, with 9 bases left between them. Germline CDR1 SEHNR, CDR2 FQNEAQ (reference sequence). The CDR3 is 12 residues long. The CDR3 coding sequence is TGTGCCAGCAGCTACCCTACTGATGGCTACACCTTC. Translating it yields CASSYPTDGYTF.

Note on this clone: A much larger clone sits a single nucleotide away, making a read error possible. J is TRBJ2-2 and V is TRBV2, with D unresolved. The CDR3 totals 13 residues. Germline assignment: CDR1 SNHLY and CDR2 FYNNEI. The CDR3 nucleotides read TGTACCAGCAGTGAAGCCCGCACCGGGGAGCTGTTTTTT. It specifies CTSSEARTGELFF.

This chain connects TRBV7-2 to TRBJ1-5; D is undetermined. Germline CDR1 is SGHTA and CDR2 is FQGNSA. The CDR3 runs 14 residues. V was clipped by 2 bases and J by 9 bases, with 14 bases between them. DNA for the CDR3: TGTGCCAGCAGCTTACCGGTTGCTCGGGGGCCCCAGCATTTT. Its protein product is CASSLPVARGPQHF.

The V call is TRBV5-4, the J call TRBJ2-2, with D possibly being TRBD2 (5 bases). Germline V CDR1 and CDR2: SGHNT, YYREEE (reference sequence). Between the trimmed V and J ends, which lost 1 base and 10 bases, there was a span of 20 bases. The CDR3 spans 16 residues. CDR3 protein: CASSLSATGWSKELFF. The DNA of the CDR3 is TGTGCCAGCAGCTTGTCAGCCACGGGATGGAGTAAGGAGCTGTTTTTT.

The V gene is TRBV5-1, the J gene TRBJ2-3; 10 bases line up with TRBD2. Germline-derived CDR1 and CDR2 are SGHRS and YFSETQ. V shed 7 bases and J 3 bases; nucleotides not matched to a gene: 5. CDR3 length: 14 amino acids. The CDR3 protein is CASLDSGGTDTQYF. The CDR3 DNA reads TGCGCCAGCTTGGATAGCGGGGGGACAGATACGCAGTATTTT.

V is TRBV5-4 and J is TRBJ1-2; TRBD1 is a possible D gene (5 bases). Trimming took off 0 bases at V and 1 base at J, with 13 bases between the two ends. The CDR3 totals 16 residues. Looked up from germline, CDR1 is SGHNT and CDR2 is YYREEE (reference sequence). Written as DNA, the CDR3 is TGTGCCAGCAGCTTGGAAGTAGGGGCATTTAACTATGGCTACACCTTC. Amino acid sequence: CASSLEVGAFNYGYTF. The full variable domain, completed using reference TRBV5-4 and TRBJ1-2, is ETGVTQSPTHLIKTRGQQVTLRCSSQSGHNTVSWYQQALGQGPQFIFQYYREEENGRGNFPPRFSGLQFPNYSSELNVNALELDDSALYLCASSLEVGAFNYGYTFGSGTRLTVV.

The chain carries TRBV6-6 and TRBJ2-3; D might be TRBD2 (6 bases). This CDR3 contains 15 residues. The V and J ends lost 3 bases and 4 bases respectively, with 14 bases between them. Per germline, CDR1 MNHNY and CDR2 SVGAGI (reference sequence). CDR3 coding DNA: TGTGCCAGCAGTTATCTGGACTATATCCCAGATACGCAGTATTTT. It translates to CASSYLDYIPDTQYF.

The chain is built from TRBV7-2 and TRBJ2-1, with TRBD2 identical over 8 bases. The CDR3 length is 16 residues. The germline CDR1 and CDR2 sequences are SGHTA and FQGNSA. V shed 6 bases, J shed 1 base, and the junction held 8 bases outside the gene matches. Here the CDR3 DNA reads TGTGCCAGCAGATCCACGGGGGGGGAATCCTACAATGAGCAGTTCTTC. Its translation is CASRSTGGESYNEQFF. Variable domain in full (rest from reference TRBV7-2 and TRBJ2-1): GAGVSQSPSNKVTEKGKDVELRCDPISGHTALYWYRQSLGQGLEFLIYFQGNSAPDKSGLPSDRFSAERTGGSVSTLTIQRTQQEDSAVYLCASRSTGGESYNEQFFGPGTRLTVL.